The rows below give T cell receptor beta chains drawn from one sample of a study of tumor-infiltrating lymphocytes in primary liver carcinoma. MiXCR was run by TCRdb on the multiplex PCR reads, yielding one entry per CDR3 protein. The sample has about 310,000 distinct CDR3 sequences; over 55% are singletons. Sequencing was performed on peripheral blood. These receptors all come from a man aged 35-49 years with primary liver carcinoma and hepatitis B virus infection. The CDR3 runs from the conserved cysteine through the conserved F or W. D genes are given only for firm matches. Size tells how often a clone was seen (once, few, many) or the class of an expanded clone, and some rows leave it out.

v_gene: TRBV5-1
d_gene: TRBD1
j_gene: TRBJ1-6
abundance: few
CDR3nt: TGCGCCAGCAGCTCGGGACAGGGTGCGGGTTCACCCCTCCACTTT
CDR3aa: CASSSGQGAGSPLHF

v_gene: TRBV29-1
d_gene: NA
j_gene: TRBJ1-2
abundance: NA
CDR3nt: TGCATCGTTGAAGATTCAGGAGGAGGAGCGGGAGGCTACACCTTC
CDR3aa: CIVEDSGGGAGGYTF

v_gene: TRBV30
d_gene: NA
j_gene: TRBJ2-2
abundance: NA
CDR3nt: TGTGCCAGGAGACGCAACACCGGGGAGCTGTTTTTT
CDR3aa: CARRRNTGELFF

v_gene: TRBV12-3/TRBV12-4
d_gene: NA
j_gene: TRBJ2-3
abundance: NA
CDR3nt: TGTGCCAGCAGCCCGTTATCTAGCATAGATACGCAGTATTTT
CDR3aa: CASSPLSSIDTQYF

v_gene: TRBV6-5
d_gene: TRBD2
j_gene: TRBJ2-1
abundance: many
CDR3nt: TGTGCCAGCAGTCGCGGGGGGTGGGAGGACAATGAGCAGTTCTTC
CDR3aa: CASSRGGWEDNEQFF

v_gene: TRBV12-3/TRBV12-4
d_gene: TRBD1
j_gene: TRBJ2-7
abundance: many
CDR3nt: TGTGCCAGCAGTTACCGACAGGGTTCCCACGAGCAGTACTTC
CDR3aa: CASSYRQGSHEQYF

v_gene: TRBV4-1
d_gene: TRBD2
j_gene: TRBJ2-1
abundance: NA
CDR3nt: TGCGCCAGCAGCCCGATTGTGACTAGCGGGAAAGGTGAGCAGTTCTTC
CDR3aa: CASSPIVTSGKGEQFF

v_gene: TRBV29-1
d_gene: NA
j_gene: TRBJ1-3
abundance: NA
CDR3nt: TGCAGCGTCCGTATCGTCGAGCCTGGGAACACCATATATTTT
CDR3aa: CSVRIVEPGNTIYF

v_gene: TRBV11-2
d_gene: NA
j_gene: TRBJ1-2
abundance: NA
CDR3nt: TGTGCCAGCAGCTCCCCTAGTAGCGGAGACTATGGCTACGCCTTC
CDR3aa: CASSSPSSGDYGYAF

v_gene: TRBV7-8
d_gene: NA
j_gene: TRBJ2-3
abundance: once
CDR3nt: TGTGCCAGCAGCTTAGGGGGCCTCCCCACAGATGCGCAGTATTTT
CDR3aa: CASSLGGLPTDAQYF

v_gene: TRBV6-5
d_gene: TRBD2
j_gene: TRBJ2-3
abundance: NA
CDR3nt: TGTGCCACCTCGGAGAGCGGGAGGGTAGATACACAGTATTTT
CDR3aa: CATSESGRVDTQYF

v_gene: TRBV2
d_gene: NA
j_gene: TRBJ1-2
abundance: NA
CDR3nt: TGTGCCAGCAGTGATAGGACAGCTCGAGGGGGCTACACCTTC
CDR3aa: CASSDRTARGGYTF

v_gene: TRBV19
d_gene: NA
j_gene: TRBJ1-5
abundance: NA
CDR3nt: TGTGCCAGTAGTATCCCGGACAGCCTTTTCTCCAATCAGCCCCAGCATTTT
CDR3aa: CASSIPDSLFSNQPQHF

v_gene: TRBV11-2
d_gene: NA
j_gene: TRBJ2-4
abundance: NA
CDR3nt: TGTGCCAGCAGCGCGGGACAAAGAGACATTCAGTACTTC
CDR3aa: CASSAGQRDIQYF

v_gene: TRBV7-9
d_gene: NA
j_gene: TRBJ2-7
abundance: once
CDR3nt: TGTGTCAGCAGCTCTCTCCTCTACGAGCAGTACTTC
CDR3aa: CVSSSLLYEQYF

v_gene: TRBV11-2
d_gene: NA
j_gene: TRBJ1-2
abundance: NA
CDR3nt: TGTACCAGCAGCTTAGCCCCTACCTATGACTACACCTTC
CDR3aa: CTSSLAPTYDYTF

v_gene: TRBV6-5
d_gene: NA
j_gene: TRBJ2-7
abundance: NA
CDR3nt: TGTGCCAGCAGTTTTGGGACTGTATACGAGCAGTACTTC
CDR3aa: CASSFGTVYEQYF

v_gene: TRBV5-6
d_gene: NA
j_gene: TRBJ2-2
abundance: few
CDR3nt: TGTGCCAACACCATTGGATCCCTGAACACCGGGGAGCTGTTTTTT
CDR3aa: CANTIGSLNTGELFF

v_gene: TRBV6-5
d_gene: NA
j_gene: TRBJ1-1
abundance: NA
CDR3nt: TGTGCCAGCAGCGCTGGGAGGCCCTCCTACACTGAAGCTTTCTTT
CDR3aa: CASSAGRPSYTEAFF

v_gene: TRBV5-1
d_gene: TRBD2
j_gene: TRBJ2-1
abundance: NA
CDR3nt: TGCGCCAGCAGCTTGATACTAGCGGGGTACAATGAGCAGTTCTTC
CDR3aa: CASSLILAGYNEQFF

v_gene: TRBV6-2/TRBV6-3
d_gene: NA
j_gene: TRBJ2-7
abundance: NA
CDR3nt: TGTGCCAGCAGCCTCACAGGGCCACACGAGCAGTACTTC
CDR3aa: CASSLTGPHEQYF

v_gene: TRBV10-3
d_gene: TRBD1
j_gene: TRBJ1-1
abundance: NA
CDR3nt: TGTGCCATCAGCGGACAGGGTCTGATAACTGAAGCTTTCTTT
CDR3aa: CAISGQGLITEAFF

v_gene: TRBV5-1
d_gene: NA
j_gene: TRBJ1-1
abundance: NA
CDR3nt: TGCGCCAGCGGCCCCACGGCCAGGGTGGACACTGAAGCTTTCTTT
CDR3aa: CASGPTARVDTEAFF

v_gene: TRBV11-2
d_gene: TRBD2
j_gene: TRBJ2-3
abundance: NA
CDR3nt: TGTACCAGCAGCTTTGGGAGGGGAGCACCAGATACGCAGTATTTT
CDR3aa: CTSSFGRGAPDTQYF

v_gene: TRBV10-2
d_gene: NA
j_gene: TRBJ2-1
abundance: NA
CDR3nt: TGCGCCAGCAGTGACGGTATCTCCTACAATGAGCGGTTCTTC
CDR3aa: CASSDGISYNERFF

v_gene: TRBV7-3
d_gene: NA
j_gene: TRBJ2-3
abundance: NA
CDR3nt: TGTGCCAGCAGCTTAGGGTCTGGGGATACGCAGTATTTT
CDR3aa: CASSLGSGDTQYF

v_gene: TRBV12-3/TRBV12-4
d_gene: TRBD2
j_gene: TRBJ2-7
abundance: NA
CDR3nt: TGTGTCAGCACCCTAAGCGGGAGCCCCGCTGGGGGCGAGCAATACTTC
CDR3aa: CVSTLSGSPAGGEQYF

v_gene: TRBV6-2/TRBV6-3
d_gene: TRBD2
j_gene: TRBJ2-3
abundance: NA
CDR3nt: TGTGCCAGCAGTTACAATGGGACTAGCGGGAGGAAAACAAATACGCAGTATTTT
CDR3aa: CASSYNGTSGRKTNTQYF

v_gene: TRBV6-2/TRBV6-3
d_gene: NA
j_gene: TRBJ2-1
abundance: NA
CDR3nt: TGTGCCAGCAAGGACTGGGTCCCAAGCTCCTACAATGAGCAGTTCTTC
CDR3aa: CASKDWVPSSYNEQFF